This TCR beta chain was profiled in a study of Graves' ophthalmopathy and Graves' hyperthyroidism. The CDR3 totals 16 residues. Germline V lookup: CDR1 SGHTA, CDR2 FQGTGA. Trimming removed 0 bases at V and 2 bases at J, with 10 bases between. RNA transcripts were the template, and TCR beta CDR3 regions were amplified from them. The library came from an HTBI-primed first-round RT-PCR and a second-round multiplex PCR. MiXCR was run by TCRdb on the multiplex PCR reads, yielding one entry per CDR3 protein. The sample shows 620,000 or so distinct CDR3 sequences, about 24% of them seen only once. Comment on this clonotype: Antigen unknown.

Study-wide results and caveats: Blood samples also showed most expanded thyroid clonotypes exceeding 0.001 frequency.

Hyperthyroidism patients were newly diagnosed, ill under 2 months, and aged 18 to 65 years. The rearrangement joins TRBV7-3 to TRBJ2-2; D remains unclear. The clonotype was recovered from a young woman with stable Graves' hyperthyroidism. Some clones in this sample may be carry-over from other donors' samples. The sample comprised peripheral blood. This CDR3 reads CASSLTSFSNTGELFF. The DNA of the CDR3 is TGTGCCAGCAGCTTAACCTCCTTTTCCAACACCGGGGAGCTGTTTTTT.